What follows are 17 T cell receptor beta chains derived from one specimen sequenced in a study of T cells in Graves' hyperthyroidism and ophthalmopathy. RNA transcripts served as the template for amplifying TCR beta CDR3 regions. HTBI primers were employed in a first-round RT-PCR of the TCR CDR3. Using its own MiXCR run on the multiplex PCR reads, TCRdb lists one record per CDR3 protein. The table shows over 400,000 distinct CDR3 sequences, with 22% occurring only once. The sample comprised blood. The receptors shown here come from a woman between 70 and 85 years old with Graves' ophthalmopathy.

This clonotype was picked up a small number of times. The CDR3 DNA follows: TGCGCCAGCAGCCTAGGGGAAGTCAATCAGCCCCAGCATTTT. As protein: CASSLGEVNQPQHF. This sequence joins TRBV5-1 and TRBJ1-5; a possible D gene is TRBD1 (5 bases). CDR3 length: 14 amino acids. Trimming took off 4 bases at V and 3 bases at J, with 11 bases between the two ends. The germline V gene encodes CDR1 SGHRS and CDR2 YFSETQ.

This clonotype was seen at least ten times. This chain joins TRBV2 and TRBJ2-1; TRBD1 matches 7 bases. V lost 7 bases to trimming and J lost 2 bases; unmatched junction nucleotides: 8. Germline loops: CDR1 SNHLY, CDR2 FYNNEI. This CDR3 spans 15 amino acids. As DNA, the CDR3 is TGTGCCAGCACCGGGACAGACCCTACCTACAATGAGCAGTTCTTC. The encoded protein is CASTGTDPTYNEQFF.

This clonotype came up many times. V and J are TRBV4-3 and TRBJ1-2, with a possible D match to TRBD1 (5 bases). V was pared by 0 bases and J by 6 bases, with 14 bases between. The CDR3 runs to 15 residues. Germline values: CDR1 LGHNA, CDR2 YSLEER. This CDR3 is CASSQEEGRVDGYTF. The DNA of the CDR3 is TGCGCCAGCAGCCAAGAGGAGGGCAGGGTTGATGGCTACACCTTC.

This clonotype was seen a few times. The chain uses TRBV28 and TRBJ2-3; no clear D. V shed 4 bases and J shed 5 bases, with 7 bases lying between them. Per germline, CDR1 MDHEN and CDR2 SYDVKM. This CDR3 is 12 amino acids long. This CDR3 reads CASSSVVDTQYF. The CDR3 DNA reads as TGTGCCAGCAGTTCGGTTGTAGATACGCAGTATTTT.

The rearrangement joins TRBV30 to TRBJ2-2; D not certain. The germline V gene encodes CDR1 GTSNPN and CDR2 SVGIG (reference sequence). The CDR3 has 14 amino acids. V lost 8 bases to trimming and J lost 7 bases, with 20 bases between them. The chain's CDR3 is CAIDSGLVNGELFF. CDR3 nucleotide sequence: TGTGCCATTGATTCGGGCCTAGTTAACGGGGAGCTGTTTTTT.

The table lists this clonotype with many counts. The CDR3 DNA is TGTGCCGCCTCAGGGGCCCCCCAAGAGACCCAGTACTTC. This codes for CAASGAPQETQYF. The chain recombines TRBV10-3 with TRBJ2-5; TRBD1 is a possible D gene (6 bases). Per germline, CDR1 ENHRY and CDR2 SYGVKD. Trimming stripped 11 bases from V and 1 base from J, with 14 bases between. The CDR3 consists of 13 residues.

This clonotype was counted only a few times. The rearrangement joins TRBV4-3 to TRBJ1-1, with 7 bases fitting TRBD1. Germline CDR1 LGHNA, CDR2 YSLEER. The CDR3 is 15 residues long. After removal of 0 bases from V and 6 bases from J, the junction contained 7 bases not matched to a gene. This CDR3 is CASSQDPGQAAEAFF. In DNA, the CDR3 is TGCGCCAGCAGCCAAGATCCCGGACAGGCGGCTGAAGCTTTCTTT.

This clonotype has more than one count but fewer than ten. The J gene is TRBJ2-1, the V gene TRBV5-1, with 11 bases lining up with TRBD1. The CDR3 runs 16 residues. Germline V lookup: CDR1 SGHRS, CDR2 YFSETQ. V dropped 5 bases and J dropped 3; count of bases not matched to a gene: 7. CDR3 bases: TGCGCCAGCAGGATCACCGGGACAGGGGGCTACAATGAGCAGTTCTTC. The encoded protein is CASRITGTGGYNEQFF. Based on the CDR3 plus reference TRBV5-1 and TRBJ2-1, the full variable domain is KAGVTQTPRYLIKTRGQQVTLSCSPISGHRSVSWYQQTPGQGLQFLFEYFSETQRNKGNFPGRFSGRQFSNSRSEMNVSTLELGDSALYLCASRITGTGGYNEQFFGPGTRLTVL.

CDR3: CAISEGSSVYHGSYEQYF. Written as DNA, the CDR3 is TGTGCCATCAGTGAGGGGTCTAGCGTGTACCACGGCTCCTACGAGCAGTACTTC. The chain has TRBV10-3 and TRBJ2-7; tentative D call: TRBD2 (6 bases). Between the trimmed V and J ends, which lost 2 bases and 0 bases, there was a span of 20 bases. Per the germline V gene, CDR1 is ENHRY and CDR2 is SYGVKD. The CDR3 covers 18 residues.

This clonotype was seen repeatedly, ten times or more. V usage is TRBV7-2 and J usage is TRBJ2-3, with a tentative D call TRBD1 (6 bases). CDR3 length: 14 residues. Germline assignment: CDR1 SGHTA and CDR2 FQGNSA. V lost 5 bases to trimming and J lost 5 bases, with 14 bases between them. CDR3 nucleotides: TGTGCCAGCAGCCGCAACAGGGTTGGAGATACGCAGTATTTT. Translating it yields CASSRNRVGDTQYF.

The V call is TRBV7-9, the J call TRBJ2-1, with TRBD2 matching 9 bases. CDR1 and CDR2 from the germline V gene are SEHNR and FQNEAQ (reference sequence). The junction had 15 bases not matched to a gene; V was cut back by 5 bases and J by 4 bases. The CDR3 is 18 residues long. The CDR3 DNA reads as TGTGCCAGCAGCCCACCGCTTCTTAGCGGGAGAAGGTACAATGAGCAGTTCTTC. Translating it yields CASSPPLLSGRRYNEQFF.

The CDR3 region is CASSRLAGHSYEQYF. The CDR3 nucleotides are TGCGCCAGCAGTCGACTAGCGGGGCACTCCTACGAGCAGTACTTC. The chain joins TRBV5-1 to TRBJ2-7, with 11 bases fitting TRBD2. Trimming cost V 5 bases and J 0 bases; bases outside gene matches: 4. CDR3 length: 15 amino acids. Germline V gene data show CDR1 as SGHRS and CDR2 as YFSETQ.

This clonotype has a count of ten or more. J is TRBJ1-1 and V is TRBV12-3 or TRBV12-4, with 9 bases aligning to TRBD1. The J segment lost 0 bases and the V segment lost 6 bases, leaving 5 bases of the junction unmatched. CDR3 length: 15 amino acids. CDR3 sequence reads: CASRTGGGMNTEAFF. CDR3 DNA sequence: TGTGCCAGCAGAACAGGGGGCGGAATGAACACTGAAGCTTTCTTT.

A few counts support this clonotype. The CDR3 sequence is CASSPTGTYSYEQYF. Written as DNA, the CDR3 is TGTGCCAGCAGCCCCACAGGGACTTACTCCTACGAGCAGTACTTC. The chain carries TRBV7-6 and TRBJ2-7; tentatively, D is TRBD1 or TRBD2 (6 bases each). This CDR3 is 15 amino acids long. Trimming took off 5 bases at V and 0 bases at J, with 14 bases between the two ends. CDR1 and CDR2 (germline): SGHVS, FNYEAQ.

J is TRBJ2-1 and V is TRBV7-9, with D possibly being TRBD2 (5 bases). The CDR3 is 15 amino acids. CDR1 SEHNR and CDR2 FQNEAQ come from the germline V gene (reference sequence). With 5 bases removed from V and 3 bases from J, the gap between germline ends came to 14 bases. CDR3 residues: CASSPTERNYNEQFF. In DNA form, the CDR3 reads TGTGCCAGCAGCCCCACGGAGCGGAACTACAATGAGCAGTTCTTC.

This rearrangement joins TRBV7-9 to TRBJ2-3, with D perhaps matching TRBD1 (5 bases). Trimming cost V 3 bases and J 2 bases, with 12 bases left between them. This CDR3 has 15 residues. In germline, CDR1 is SEHNR, CDR2 FQNEAQ (reference sequence). CDR3 in DNA: TGTGCCAGCAGCTTTGCTGGGGCGACCACAGATACGCAGTATTTT. Its protein is CASSFAGATTDTQYF.

This clonotype was picked up a small number of times. The chain recombines TRBV6-1 with TRBJ2-2; 11 nucleotides align to TRBD1. The J call may not be correct, given that the DNA end is closer to TRBJ1-1. The germline CDR1 and CDR2 sequences are MNHNS and SASEGT. The CDR3 totals 15 residues. In nucleotides, the CDR3 is TGTGCCAGCAGCGCGCGGGACAGGGGGATAAGAGGAGCTTTCTTT. It codes for CASSARDRGIRGAFF.